The present T cell receptor beta chain was sequenced within a study of PD-1 blockade in classical Hodgkin lymphoma. Overall study findings and caveats: Individuals initiating nivolumab under 1 year after ASCT were excluded. Baseline TCR diversity was reportedly lower in newly diagnosed patients than in healthy donors. It was reported as lower still in relapsed/refractory patients. Those achieving complete response showed baseline diversity like newly diagnosed patients. Whereas CD4+ TCR diversity had risen significantly by C4D1, CD8+ TCR diversity had not.

All patients relapsed after autologous stem cell transplantation, and brentuximab vedotin exposure varied. Libraries were prepared by immunoSEQ multiplex PCR; TCRdb keeps only in-frame clonotypes and omits some of them. The sample consists of fewer than 30,000 clones, 80% to 90% of them appearing once. A remark on this clone: The target antigen is unknown.

This TCR came from a human donor with classical Hodgkin lymphoma. Sequenced material: peripheral blood mononuclear cells (PBMCs), taken before the second cycle of nivolumab.

For the CDR3, the DNA is TGTGCCAGCCGGGGGAAGGGGTACCGCGCAGATACGCAGTATTTT. Encoded protein: CASRGKGYRADTQYF. The chain couples TRBV28 to TRBJ2-3, with D possibly being TRBD2 (6 bases). The CDR3 runs to 15 residues. Germline V gene sequence: CDR1 MDHEN, CDR2 SYDVKM. Deletions cut 8 bases from V and 4 bases from J, with 19 bases between.